The 29 T cell receptor beta chains given below trace back to one sample, sequenced in a study of low-dose radiotherapy and immunotherapy resistance in tumors. Time point defined: after trial treatment. Treatment reported: LDRT plus nivolumab, ipilimumab, low-dose cyclophosphamide and aspirin (RACIN trial). Priming of first-strand cDNA relied on TRAV- and TRBV-specific primers (covering alpha and beta chains). With a constant-region primer and a V-primer adapter, TCRs were subjected to 20 PCR cycles of amplification. TCRdb fed the reads into MiXCR, producing one record per CDR3 protein. The data contain some 40,000 distinct CDR3 sequences, around 21% of them singletons. The starting material was PBMCs, obtained after low-dose radiotherapy plus immunotherapy. These TCRs come from a female donor with ovarian cancer.

This clonotype was seen more than once but under ten times. A single base is all that separates this from a far larger clone, so a read error is likely. The genes are TRBV5-1 and TRBJ2-4; the D gene is possibly TRBD1 (5 bases). This CDR3 spans 15 amino acids. From germline, CDR1 is SGHRS and CDR2 YFSETQ. With 7 bases removed from V and 13 bases from J, the gap between germline ends came to 27 bases. The CDR3 nucleotides read TGCGCCAGCGGCGACCAGGGATACTCCTACAATGAGCAGTACTTC. Protein sequence: CASGDQGYSYNEQYF.

This sequence joins TRBV5-1 and TRBJ2-1; 10 nucleotides match TRBD2. Germline lookup yields CDR1 SGHRS and CDR2 YFSETQ. The J segment lost 8 bases and the V segment lost 4 bases, leaving 9 bases of the junction unmatched. This CDR3 contains 15 residues. CDR3 in DNA: TGCGCCAGCAGCGTAGCGGGGGGCCTCAGCTATGAGCAGTTCTTC. This codes for CASSVAGGLSYEQFF.

This clonotype was seen at least ten times. J is TRBJ2-3 and V is TRBV5-1; maybe TRBD2 (5 bases). Looked up from germline, CDR1 is SGHRS and CDR2 is YFSETQ. CDR3 length: 15 amino acids. Trimming shortened V by 1 base and J by 3 bases, and 12 bases separated the two germline ends. CDR3 DNA: TGCGCCAGCAGCTTGAGAGGGAGCAGTACAGATACGCAGTATTTT. It translates to CASSLRGSSTDTQYF.

This clonotype was picked up many times. The chain carries TRBV4-1 and TRBJ1-3; D gene unclear. The CDR3 runs to 13 residues. Germline values: CDR1 MGHRA, CDR2 YSYEKL. Between the trimmed V and J ends, which lost 1 base and 4 bases, there was a span of 5 bases. This CDR3 is CASSQGRGNTIYF. The DNA of the CDR3 is TGCGCCAGCAGCCAAGGACGGGGAAACACCATATATTTT.

This clonotype was seen at least ten times. The gene calls are TRBV2 and TRBJ1-5, with 9 bases matching TRBD1. V gave up 6 bases and J gave up 3 bases; unmatched junction bases: 3. Germline values: CDR1 SNHLY, CDR2 FYNNEI. The CDR3 totals 14 residues. CDR3 bases: TGTGCCAGCAGAGGACAGGGGAACAATCAGCCCCAGCATTTT. Protein sequence: CASRGQGNNQPQHF.

This clonotype was seen repeatedly, ten times or more. The chain employs TRBV7-3 and TRBJ2-7, with 16 bases lining up with TRBD2. V trimming: 6 bases; J trimming: 2 bases; junction bases outside the gene matches: 13. This CDR3 spans 19 amino acids. Germline values: CDR1 SGHTA, CDR2 FQGTGA. The CDR3 bases are TGTGCCAGCAGGGTACGGGACCGCGGGACTAGCGGGAGGGCCTACGAGCAGTACTTC. Translation: CASRVRDRGTSGRAYEQYF. The variable domain in full, with the rest retrieved from reference TRBV7-3 and TRBJ2-7, is GAGVSQTPSNKVTEKGKYVELRCDPISGHTALYWYRQSLGQGPEFLIYFQGTGAADDSGLPNDRFFAVRPEGSVSTLKIQRTERGDSAVYLCASRVRDRGTSGRAYEQYFGPGTRLTVT.

This clonotype showed up many times. The V and J genes are TRBV6-1 and TRBJ2-2; D remains ambiguous. Germline values: CDR1 MNHNS, CDR2 SASEGT. V shed 5 bases and J shed 5 bases, with 6 bases lying between them. CDR3 length: 12 residues. The chain's CDR3 is CASSHGTGELFF. The CDR3 coding sequence is TGTGCCAGCAGTCACGGTACCGGGGAGCTGTTTTTT.

This clonotype was observed at least ten times. The CDR3 sequence: CASSEDPKQYF. CDR3 DNA: TGTGCCAGCAGCGAGGACCCCAAGCAGTACTTC. This chain links TRBV11-2 with TRBJ2-7; D is ambiguous. V was trimmed by 5 bases and J by 8 bases, leaving 10 bases between them. Germline CDR1 SGHAT, CDR2 FQNNGV. The CDR3 loop spans 11 amino acids.

This clonotype has only a few counts. The chain has TRBV19 and TRBJ2-2; no firm D call. The CDR3 is made up of 14 amino acids. Germline lookup yields CDR1 LNHDA and CDR2 SQIVND (reference sequence). The V gene lost 7 bases and the J gene lost 1 base, with 10 bases spanning the gap. CDR3 residues: CASNLDVNTGELFF. In DNA, the CDR3 is TGTGCCAGTAACCTGGACGTGAACACCGGGGAGCTGTTTTTT.

This clonotype has ten or more counts. The chain combines TRBV6-1 with TRBJ2-3; D is unclear. The CDR3 totals 15 residues. V lost 2 bases to trimming and J lost 2 bases, with 11 bases between them. CDR1 and CDR2 from the germline V gene are MNHNS and SASEGT. In nucleotides, the CDR3 is TGTGCCAGCAGTGAATGGCGGACCCACACAGATACGCAGTATTTT. Translation gives CASSEWRTHTDTQYF.

By share, this clonotype counts as medium-sized. The chain has TRBV5-4 and TRBJ2-1; 9 bases map to TRBD2. The CDR3 contains 15 residues. CDR1 SGHNT and CDR2 YYREEE come from the germline V gene (reference sequence). J was trimmed by 9 bases and V by 6 bases; bases with no gene match: 13. The CDR3 sequence: CASNTGTSFMGEQFF. The CDR3 DNA sequence: TGTGCCAGCAACACAGGGACTAGCTTCATGGGTGAGCAGTTCTTC.

This clonotype has a count of ten or more. This rearrangement joins TRBV29-1 to TRBJ1-1, with D tentatively TRBD1 (5 bases). The CDR3 length is 13 residues. CDR1 is SQVTM, CDR2 ANQGSEA, per germline. V shed 3 bases and J shed 6 bases, with 14 bases lying between them. Here the CDR3 reads CSVDGAWTSEAFF. The CDR3 DNA reads TGCAGCGTTGATGGGGCCTGGACTTCTGAAGCTTTCTTT. Full variable domain (missing parts from reference TRBV29-1 and TRBJ1-1): SAVISQKPSRDICQRGTSLTIQCQVDSQVTMMFWYRQQPGQSLTLIATANQGSEATYESGFVIDKFPISRPNLTFSTLTVSNMSPEDSSIYLCSVDGAWTSEAFFGQGTRLTVV.

This clonotype was detected many times. The genes are TRBV27 and TRBJ1-5, with D maybe TRBD1 (6 bases). This CDR3 comprises 17 residues. With 3 bases removed from V and 2 bases from J, the gap between germline ends came to 17 bases. The germline V gene has CDR1 MNHEY and CDR2 SMNVEV (reference sequence). The CDR3 nucleotides are TGTGCCAGCAGTTTGATCGTCCCTGCAGGGGGCAATCAGCCCCAGCATTTT. Encoded protein: CASSLIVPAGGNQPQHF.

This clonotype was observed at least ten times. V usage is TRBV20-1 and J usage is TRBJ1-5; D call uncertain. The CDR3 sequence is 14 residues long. Trimming removed 3 bases at V and 0 bases at J, with 9 bases between. Germline V gene lookup returns CDR1 DFQATT and CDR2 SNEGSKA (reference sequence). The CDR3, as DNA: TGCAGTGCTAGTAGAGGGAATAGCAATCAGCCCCAGCATTTT. This sequence encodes CSASRGNSNQPQHF.

At least ten counts were recorded for this clonotype. The chain employs TRBV18 and TRBJ1-1, with D perhaps matching TRBD1 (5 bases). The CDR3 sequence is 14 residues long. The V end lost 3 bases, the J end lost 2 bases, and 10 bases lay between the germline ends. CDR1 and CDR2 from the germline V gene are KGHSH and LQKENI. The CDR3 here is CASSPIQGNTEAFF. The CDR3, as DNA: TGTGCCAGCTCACCGATCCAGGGAAACACTGAAGCTTTCTTT.

This clonotype was observed at least ten times. The chain employs TRBV24-1 and TRBJ2-6, with D possibly matching TRBD1 (6 bases). CDR3 length: 15 residues. Trimming left V 3 bases short and J 2 bases short, with 7 bases between. CDR1 and CDR2 from the germline V gene are KGHDR and SFDVKD. CDR3 loop: CATSDTGTGANVLTF. In nucleotides, the CDR3 is TGTGCCACCAGTGATACAGGGACTGGGGCCAACGTCCTGACTTTC.

V gene TRBV6-4 combines with J gene TRBJ2-5; D remains ambiguous. In germline, CDR1 is MRHNA, CDR2 SNTAGT. The length of the CDR3 is 13 residues. Trimming cost V 2 bases and J 1 base, with 5 bases left between them. The DNA of the CDR3 is TGTGCCAGCAGTGACCGGTTCCAAGAGACCCAGTACTTC. Encoded protein: CASSDRFQETQYF.

In the case of this clonotype: Given a far larger clone just one base away, this is likely a sequencing read error. This chain joins TRBV7-2 and TRBJ2-7; the match to TRBD2 covers 12 bases. Germline V gene data show CDR1 as SGHTA and CDR2 as FQGNSA. The CDR3 loop spans 17 amino acids. V shed 2 bases, J shed 7 bases, and the junction held 12 bases outside the gene matches. CDR3 sequence: CASSLRGTSGSLNEQYF. The CDR3 region has the DNA TGTGCCAGCAGCTTAAGAGGGACTAGCGGGTCCCTCAATGAGCAGTACTTC.

This clonotype showed up many times. The J gene is TRBJ1-1, the V gene TRBV25-1; 10 bases line up with TRBD1. Trimming took 8 bases from V and 1 from J; bases not matched to a gene: 7. Germline CDR1 is MGHDK and CDR2 is SYGVNS. The CDR3 has 15 residues. The DNA for the CDR3 is TGTGCCAGCGGCAGGGACAGGGGACAGAACACTGAAGCTTTCTTT. It translates to CASGRDRGQNTEAFF.

This clonotype was picked up many times. The chain's CDR3 is CASSQDRQGSYEQYF. The CDR3 bases are TGCGCCAGCAGCCAAGATCGACAGGGTTCCTACGAGCAGTACTTC. This chain connects TRBV4-1 to TRBJ2-7, with 7 bases fitting TRBD1. Germline V CDR1 and CDR2: MGHRA, YSYEKL. The CDR3 spans 15 residues. Trimming took 0 bases from V and 1 from J; bases not matched to a gene: 3.

The chain uses TRBV28 and TRBJ2-7; unclear D gene. The CDR3 is 12 amino acids. Germline V gives CDR1 MDHEN, CDR2 SYDVKM. The V end lost 2 bases, the J end lost 4 bases, and 6 bases lay between the germline ends. This CDR3 reads CASSLQAYEQYF. The CDR3 nucleotides are TGTGCCAGCAGTTTACAGGCTTACGAGCAGTACTTC. Full variable domain (remainder filled in from reference TRBV28 and TRBJ2-7): DVKVTQSSRYLVKRTGEKVFLECVQDMDHENMFWYRQDPGLGLRLIYFSYDVKMKEKGDIPEGYSVSREKKERFSLILESASTNQTSMYLCASSLQAYEQYFGPGTRLTVT.

The chain recombines TRBV5-8 with TRBJ2-2, with D unresolved. Trimming pared 3 bases from V and 5 bases from J, leaving 5 bases between. The CDR3 contains 12 residues. Germline V gives CDR1 SGHTS, CDR2 YDEGEE. CDR3 residues: CASSSVTGELFF. DNA of the CDR3: TGTGCCAGCAGCTCCGTTACCGGGGAGCTGTTTTTT.

This clonotype was found once. This likely reflects a read error, since a far larger clone is one base away. The DNA is omitted, as the CDR3 cannot be located on it reliably, and the CDR3 follows TCRdb's listing. The chain recombines TRBV1 with TRBJ1-3. TRBV1 is listed as a pseudogene. Counting both end residues, the CDR3 totals 16 amino acids. Here the CDR3 reads CASNQDRWGSGNTIYF.

With respect to this clonotype: No DNA is shown, since the ends of the CDR3 on it are uncertain; the CDR3 is the one TCRdb lists. The V gene is TRBV11-2, the J gene TRBJ2-7; TRBD1 was called by the table and not checked on the DNA. The CDR3 comprises 24 residues, both ends counted. Germline lookup yields CDR1 SGHAT and CDR2 FQNNGV. CDR3 residues: CASSQTSVYFCAISDPNRAYEQYF.

This clonotype appeared many times. DNA of the CDR3: TGTGCCAGCAGCGGGGGCAGCACAGATACGCAGTATTTT. Protein sequence: CASSGGSTDTQYF. V usage is TRBV9 and J usage is TRBJ2-3; D may be TRBD1 (5 bases). The V end was cut by 3 bases, the J end by 0 bases, with 5 bases between. The length of the CDR3 is 13 residues. The germline V gene has CDR1 SGDLS and CDR2 YYNGEE.

This clonotype was recorded many times. The chain couples TRBV5-1 to TRBJ1-1; D may be TRBD1 (6 bases). The CDR3 contains 14 residues. Germline CDR1 is SGHRS and CDR2 is YFSETQ. Between the trimmed V and J ends, which lost 6 bases and 4 bases, there was a span of 16 bases. CDR3 coding DNA: TGCGCCAGCATCGTAGGGGGAGGTGGCACTGAAGCTTTCTTT. Translated, it gives CASIVGGGGTEAFF.

This clonotype appeared a few times. This is likely an artifact of a read error, given a far larger clone one base away. V is TRBV23-1 and J is TRBJ2-4; D call uncertain. TRBV23-1 is noted as an ORF with a role that remains uncertain. This CDR3 comprises 18 residues. V lost 0 bases and J lost 13, with 28 bases in between. Here the CDR3 DNA reads TGCGCCAGCAGTCAATCTGACGGCGACAAGAGCTCCTACAATGAGCAGTACTTC. This gives the protein CASSQSDGDKSSYNEQYF.

In its sample, this clonotype was seen many times. The V call is TRBV29-1, the J call TRBJ2-1; D gene unclear. The CDR3 is 13 amino acids. Germline CDR1 SQVTM, CDR2 ANQGSEA. Trimming left V 4 bases short and J 15 bases short, with 22 bases between. The CDR3 reads CSVGGPQISSRFF. The CDR3 DNA follows: TGCAGCGTTGGTGGCCCGCAGATTTCAAGCAGGTTCTTC.

At least ten counts were recorded for this clonotype. V usage is TRBV29-1 and J usage is TRBJ1-1, with unresolved D. From germline, CDR1 is SQVTM and CDR2 ANQGSEA. This CDR3 is 17 amino acids long. V lost 3 bases, J lost 1 base, and 21 bases lay in between. The CDR3 region is CSVEATRVILKNTEAFF. DNA for the CDR3: TGCAGCGTTGAGGCGACGAGGGTTATATTGAAGAACACTGAAGCTTTCTTT.